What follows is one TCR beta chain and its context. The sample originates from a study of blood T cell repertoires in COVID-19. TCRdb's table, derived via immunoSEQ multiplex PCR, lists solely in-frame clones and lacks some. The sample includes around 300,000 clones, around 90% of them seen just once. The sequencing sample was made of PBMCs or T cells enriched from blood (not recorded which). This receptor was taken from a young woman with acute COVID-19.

The CDR3 DNA reads as TGTGCCAGCAGCCCATCGGGGACAGGCGGTTCACCCCTCCACTTT. Its protein is CASSPSGTGGSPLHF. The V call is TRBV7-6, the J call TRBJ1-6; TRBD1 aligns across 8 bases. Losses at the gene ends were 5 bases for V and 9 bases for J; bases not matched to a gene: 9. CDR1 and CDR2 from the germline V gene are SGHVS and FNYEAQ. This CDR3 is built from 15 residues.